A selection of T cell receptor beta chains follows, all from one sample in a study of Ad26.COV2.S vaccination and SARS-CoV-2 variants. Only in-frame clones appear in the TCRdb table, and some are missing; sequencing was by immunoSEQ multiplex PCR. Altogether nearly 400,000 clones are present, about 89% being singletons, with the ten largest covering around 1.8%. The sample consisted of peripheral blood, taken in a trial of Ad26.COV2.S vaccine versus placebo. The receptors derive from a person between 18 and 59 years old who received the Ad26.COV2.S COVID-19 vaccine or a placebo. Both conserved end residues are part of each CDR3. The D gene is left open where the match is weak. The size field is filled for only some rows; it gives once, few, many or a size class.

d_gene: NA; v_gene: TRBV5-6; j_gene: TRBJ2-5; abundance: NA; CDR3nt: TGTGCCAGCAGCACCGACAGTTACCAAGAGACCCAGTACTTC; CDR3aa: CASSTDSYQETQYF
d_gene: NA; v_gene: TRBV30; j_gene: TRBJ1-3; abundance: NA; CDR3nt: TGTGCCTGGAGTACGCAGGGGCAGCTTACTGGAAACACCATATATTTT; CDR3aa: CAWSTQGQLTGNTIYF
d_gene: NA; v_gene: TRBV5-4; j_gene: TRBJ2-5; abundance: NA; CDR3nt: TGTGCCAGCAGCTTTGCGGGAACTCAAGAGACCCAGTACTTC; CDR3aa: CASSFAGTQETQYF
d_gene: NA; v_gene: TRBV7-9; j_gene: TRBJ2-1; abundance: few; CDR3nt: TGTGCCAGCAGCTTAAATTCGTACGAGCAGTTCTTC; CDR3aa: CASSLNSYEQFF
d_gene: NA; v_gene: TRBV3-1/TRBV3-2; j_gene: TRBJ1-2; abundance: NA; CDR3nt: TGTGCCAGCAGCCAAAGGGCGGACAGCAAGTATGGCTACACCTTC; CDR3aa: CASSQRADSKYGYTF
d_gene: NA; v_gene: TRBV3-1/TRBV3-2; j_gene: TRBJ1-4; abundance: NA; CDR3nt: TGTGCCAGCAGCCAAGTCCAAAGGACATCAACTAATGAAAAACTGTTTTTT; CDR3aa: CASSQVQRTSTNEKLFF
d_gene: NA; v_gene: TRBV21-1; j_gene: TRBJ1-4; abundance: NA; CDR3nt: TGTGCCAGCAGTCGGGACGAGGGAGCAACTAATGAAAAACTGTTTTTT; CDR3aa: CASSRDEGATNEKLFF
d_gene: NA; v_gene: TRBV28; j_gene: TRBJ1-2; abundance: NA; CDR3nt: TGTGCCAGCAGTCCGGCGGATCACTATGGCTACACCTTC; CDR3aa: CASSPADHYGYTF
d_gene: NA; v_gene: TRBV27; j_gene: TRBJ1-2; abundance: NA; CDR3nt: TGTGCCAGCAGTTTAAGGGAGACAAACTATGGCTACACCTTC; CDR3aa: CASSLRETNYGYTF
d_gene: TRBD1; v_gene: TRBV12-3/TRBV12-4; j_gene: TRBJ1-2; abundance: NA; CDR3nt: TGTGCCAGCAGCCCGACAGGGGCCTATGGCTACACCTTC; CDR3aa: CASSPTGAYGYTF
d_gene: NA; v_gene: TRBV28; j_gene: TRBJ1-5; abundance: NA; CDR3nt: TGTGCCAGCAGTTTAGGTATGCAGCCCCAGCATTTT; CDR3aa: CASSLGMQPQHF
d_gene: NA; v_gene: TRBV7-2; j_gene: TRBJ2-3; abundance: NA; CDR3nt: TGTGCCAGCAGCTTTATTACCAGCACAGATACGCAGTATTTT; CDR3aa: CASSFITSTDTQYF
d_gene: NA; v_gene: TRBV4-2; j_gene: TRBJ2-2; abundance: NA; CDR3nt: TGTGCCAGCAGCCAGGGCACAGGAGACACCGGGGAGCTGTTTTTT; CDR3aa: CASSQGTGDTGELFF
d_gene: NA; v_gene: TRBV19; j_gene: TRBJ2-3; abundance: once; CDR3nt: TGTGCCAGTAGTATAGTCCCAAGCCCCAGGAAGGCAGATACGCAGTATTTT; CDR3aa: CASSIVPSPRKADTQYF
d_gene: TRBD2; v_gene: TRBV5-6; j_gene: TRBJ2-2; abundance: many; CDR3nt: TGTGCCAGCAGCTTGCTAGCGGCCAACACCGGGGAGCTGTTTTTT; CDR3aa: CASSLLAANTGELFF
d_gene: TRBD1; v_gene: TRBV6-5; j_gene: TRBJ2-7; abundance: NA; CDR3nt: TGTGCCAGCCGACAGGGCAATCGGGGCGAGCAGTACTTC; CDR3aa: CASRQGNRGEQYF
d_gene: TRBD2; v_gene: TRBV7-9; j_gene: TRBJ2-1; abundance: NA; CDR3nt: TGTGCCAGCAGTACCCCCGGGACTAGATACAATGAGCAGTTCTTC; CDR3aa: CASSTPGTRYNEQFF
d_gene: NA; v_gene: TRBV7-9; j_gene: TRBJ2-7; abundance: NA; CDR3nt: TGTGCCAGCAGCCCCAGTGAGCCTTACGAGCAGTACTTC; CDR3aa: CASSPSEPYEQYF
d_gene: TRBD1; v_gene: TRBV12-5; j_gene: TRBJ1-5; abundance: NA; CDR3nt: TGTGCTAGTGGTTTGTCCTCCGGGACAGGGGGCAGAGGGGGCAATCAGCCCCAGCATTTT; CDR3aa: CASGLSSGTGGRGGNQPQHF
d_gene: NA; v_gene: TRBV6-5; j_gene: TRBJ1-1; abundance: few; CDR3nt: TGTGCCAGCAGTTACTCCCCTCGCAGGCGAGCTTTCTTT; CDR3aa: CASSYSPRRRAFF
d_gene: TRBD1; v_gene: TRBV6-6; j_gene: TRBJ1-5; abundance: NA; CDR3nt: TGTGCCAGCAGTCGGATTGGACAGGGGGCATTCGGCAATCAGCCCCAGCATTTT; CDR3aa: CASSRIGQGAFGNQPQHF
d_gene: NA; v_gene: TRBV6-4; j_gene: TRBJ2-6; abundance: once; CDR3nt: TGTGCCAGCAGTGACTCAGGGGGCTCTGGGGCCAACGTCCTGACTTTC; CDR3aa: CASSDSGGSGANVLTF
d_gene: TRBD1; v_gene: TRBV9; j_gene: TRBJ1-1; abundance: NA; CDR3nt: TGTGCCAGCAGCCCCTGGACAGGGGTGAACACTGAAGCTTTCTTT; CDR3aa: CASSPWTGVNTEAFF
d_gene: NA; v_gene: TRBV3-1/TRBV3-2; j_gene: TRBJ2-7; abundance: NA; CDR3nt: TGTGCCAGCAGTCGGACAGTCTCCTATGAGCAGTACTTC; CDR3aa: CASSRTVSYEQYF
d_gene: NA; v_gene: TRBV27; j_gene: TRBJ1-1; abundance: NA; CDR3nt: TGTGCCAGCAGTCCAGGACAGTTGAACACTGAAGCTTTCTTT; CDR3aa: CASSPGQLNTEAFF
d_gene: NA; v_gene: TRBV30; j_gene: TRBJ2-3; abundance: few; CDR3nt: TGTGCCTGCCACAGGGAGGGACGAACAGATACGCAGTATTTT; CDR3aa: CACHREGRTDTQYF
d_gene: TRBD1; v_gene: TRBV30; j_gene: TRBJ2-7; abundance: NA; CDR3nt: TGTGCCTGGGGGACAGGCTACGAGCAGTACTTC; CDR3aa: CAWGTGYEQYF
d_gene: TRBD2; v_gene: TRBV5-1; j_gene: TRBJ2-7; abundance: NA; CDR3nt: TGCGCCAGCAGCTTGAGTGGCGGGGGGTTGGAGCAGTACTTC; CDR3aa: CASSLSGGGLEQYF
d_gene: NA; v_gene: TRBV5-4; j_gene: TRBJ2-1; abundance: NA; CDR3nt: TGTGCCAGCAGCTTGCCGGCCATTCCATATGAGCAGTTCTTC; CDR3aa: CASSLPAIPYEQFF
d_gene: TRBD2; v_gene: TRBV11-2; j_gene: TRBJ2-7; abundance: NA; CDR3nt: TGTGCCAGCAGCTTAGGAGCCGCGGGAGGATGGGCATACGAGCAGTACTTC; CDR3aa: CASSLGAAGGWAYEQYF
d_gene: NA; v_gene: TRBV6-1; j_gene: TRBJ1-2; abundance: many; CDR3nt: TGTGCCAGCAGTGAGCTCTCGGAGGGGGGCTATGGCTACACCTTC; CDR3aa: CASSELSEGGYGYTF
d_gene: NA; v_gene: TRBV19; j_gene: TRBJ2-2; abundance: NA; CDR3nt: TGTGCCAGTAGTAACAGGGACACCGGGGAGCTGTTTTTT; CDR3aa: CASSNRDTGELFF
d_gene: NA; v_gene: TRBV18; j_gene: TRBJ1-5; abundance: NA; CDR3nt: TGTGCCAGCTCACCACAACGGGGCAATCAGCCCCAGCATTTT; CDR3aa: CASSPQRGNQPQHF
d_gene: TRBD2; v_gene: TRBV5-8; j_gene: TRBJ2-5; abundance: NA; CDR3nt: TGTGCCAGCAGCTTGGGACTAGCGGGAGTTCTCCCAGAGACCCAGTACTTC; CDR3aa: CASSLGLAGVLPETQYF
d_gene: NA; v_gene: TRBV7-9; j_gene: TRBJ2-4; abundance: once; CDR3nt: TGTGCCAGCAGCCCTTCTCTAGCCAAAAACATTCAGTACTTC; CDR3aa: CASSPSLAKNIQYF
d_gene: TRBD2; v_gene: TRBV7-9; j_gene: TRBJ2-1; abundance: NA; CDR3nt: TGTGCCAGCAGCCCTAAAACGGGTAGCGGGCCTTACAATGAGCAGTTCTTC; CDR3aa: CASSPKTGSGPYNEQFF
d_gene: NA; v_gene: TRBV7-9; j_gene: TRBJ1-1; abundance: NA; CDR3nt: TGTGCCAGCAGCTTAGTGTCCCAGGGTGAAGCTTTCTTT; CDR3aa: CASSLVSQGEAFF
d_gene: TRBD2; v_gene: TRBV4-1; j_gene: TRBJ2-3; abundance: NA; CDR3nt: TGCGCCAGCAGCCAATTTGGGACTAGCGACACAGATACGCAGTATTTT; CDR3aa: CASSQFGTSDTDTQYF
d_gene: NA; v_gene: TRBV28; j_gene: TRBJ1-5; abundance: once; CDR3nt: TGTGCCAGCAGTTTATGGGGCGTCCGTGATCAGCCCCAGCATTTT; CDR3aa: CASSLWGVRDQPQHF
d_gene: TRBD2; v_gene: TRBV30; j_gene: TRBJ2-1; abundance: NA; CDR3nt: TGTGCCGTATCGACTAGCGGGAGGGCCAATGAGCAGTTCTTC; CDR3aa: CAVSTSGRANEQFF
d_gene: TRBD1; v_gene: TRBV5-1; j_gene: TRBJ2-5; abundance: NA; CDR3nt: TGCGCCAGCGCTTCAGACAGGGCAGAGACCCAGTACTTC; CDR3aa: CASASDRAETQYF
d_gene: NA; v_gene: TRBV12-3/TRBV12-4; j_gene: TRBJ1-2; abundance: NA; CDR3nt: TGTGCCAGCAGTGAAGCTAACTATGGCTACACCTTC; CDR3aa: CASSEANYGYTF
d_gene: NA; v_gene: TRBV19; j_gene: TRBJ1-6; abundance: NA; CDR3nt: TGTGCCAGTAGTACTTCAGGACAGTCCGGAAGGATGCCCCTCCACTTT; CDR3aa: CASSTSGQSGRMPLHF
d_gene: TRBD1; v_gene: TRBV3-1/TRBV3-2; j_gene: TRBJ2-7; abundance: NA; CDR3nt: TGTGCCAGCAGCCTCACCGGGACAGCCTACGAGCAGTACTTC; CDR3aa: CASSLTGTAYEQYF
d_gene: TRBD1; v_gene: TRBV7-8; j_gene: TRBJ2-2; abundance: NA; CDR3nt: TGTGCCAGCAGCGCAGGGGGCGGGGAGCTGTTTTTT; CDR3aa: CASSAGGGELFF
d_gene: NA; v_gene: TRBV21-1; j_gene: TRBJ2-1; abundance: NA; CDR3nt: TGTGCCAGCAGCAAAGGGGCCTCCGGTAATGAGCAGTTCTTC; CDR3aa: CASSKGASGNEQFF
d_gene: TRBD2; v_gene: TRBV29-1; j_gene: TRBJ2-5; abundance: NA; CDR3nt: TGCAGCGTTGAAGATCTAGCGGGAGAAGAGACCCAGTACTTC; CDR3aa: CSVEDLAGEETQYF
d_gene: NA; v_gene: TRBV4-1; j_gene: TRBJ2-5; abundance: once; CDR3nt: TGCGCCAGCAGCCAAGGCCTAGGACAAAACGTCCAAGAGACCCAGTACTTC; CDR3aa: CASSQGLGQNVQETQYF
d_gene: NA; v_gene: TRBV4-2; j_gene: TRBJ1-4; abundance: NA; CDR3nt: TGTGCCAGCAGCCAACTTGACGGGGAGCATGAAAAACTGTTTTTT; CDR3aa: CASSQLDGEHEKLFF
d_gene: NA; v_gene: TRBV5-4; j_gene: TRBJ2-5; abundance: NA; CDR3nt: TGTGCCAGCAGCGAGGGAGTGGGGGAGACCCAGTACTTC; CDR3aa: CASSEGVGETQYF
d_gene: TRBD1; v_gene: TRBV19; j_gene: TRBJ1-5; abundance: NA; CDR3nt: TGTGCCAGTAGTATGAAGGACAGGGGGCGCGATCAGCCCCAGCATTTT; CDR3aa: CASSMKDRGRDQPQHF
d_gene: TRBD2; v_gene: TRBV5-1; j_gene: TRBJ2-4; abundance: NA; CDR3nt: TGCGCCAGCAGCTCTGGGACTAGCGGGAGAGTGGACATTCAGTACTTC; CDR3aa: CASSSGTSGRVDIQYF
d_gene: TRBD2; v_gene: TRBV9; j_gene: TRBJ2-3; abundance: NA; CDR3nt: TGTGCCAGCAGCCTCGGGGGAGGGGCTAACACAGATACGCAGTATTTT; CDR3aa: CASSLGGGANTDTQYF